This is a list of T cell receptor beta chains from one sample in a study of shared clonotypes between healthy human individuals. Libraries were prepared by immunoSEQ multiplex PCR; TCRdb keeps only in-frame clonotypes and omits some of them. Seen here are 2 million to 3 million clones, approximately 93% observed once, and the top ten hold approximately 0.35%. Sequencing input: naive CD4+ T cells from PBMCs. The receptor source for this set is a man aged 18-30 years in good health. Some clones in this sample may be carry-over from other donors' samples. CDR3s leave out the opening cysteine and the closing phenylalanine or tryptophan. Only some rows state a clone size, as once, few, many or a class for expanded clones.

>TRBV11-2|NA
ASTPWGYTEAF
>TRBV10-3|NA
AIRPSSGGGTEAF
>TRBV5-4|NA
ASSYGGGQEEKLF
>TRBV30|once
AWSGTGGTEAF
>TRBV5-1|NA
ASSASPLAGFYNEQF
>TRBV28|NA
ASSLGQGAQVETQY
>TRBV28|NA
ASSLYEQY
>TRBV7-9|NA
ASCLAGVQETQY
>TRBV11-2|NA
ASSPTGTPYNEQF
>TRBV9|NA
ASSVQTGGTNEKLF
>TRBV28|NA
ASSLRGVAGELF
>TRBV19|NA
ASLKQGSGNTIY
>TRBV7-9|once
ASSLRGLDNEQY
>TRBV7-8|NA
ASTLGRPKTWEQY
>TRBV27|NA
ASSQTRTGSPYEQY
>TRBV2|NA
ASSGTGQVDYEQY
>TRBV7-3|NA
ASSPDGRNRGRTEAF
>TRBV5-6|NA
ASPPEGAEKLF
>TRBV10-3|NA
ASKDPRSGNTIY
>TRBV5-6|NA
ASSLGVAGLSEQF
>TRBV2|NA
ASRIRRANTGELF
>TRBV5-5|NA
ASTIGYGPYEQY
>TRBV27|NA
ASSRQVAKNIQY
>TRBV19|NA
ASTTTTYGYT
>TRBV5-6|once
ASSSSRGSGEQY
>TRBV5-1|NA
ASSSGQLGETQY
>TRBV5-8|NA
ASSLVFGTGVTGELF
>TRBV2|NA
ASVGNRGPEAF
>TRBV18|NA
ASSPPGGYTYEQY
>TRBV19|NA
ASSSRQGAYEQY
>TRBV6-5|once
ASSNSANSPLH
>TRBV18|NA
ASSLQGEAGAYNEQF
>TRBV19|NA
ASMGDREKKLF
>TRBV18|once
ASLIGPEETQY
>TRBV28|NA
ASSLLRPSSGELF
>TRBV6-1|NA
ASSEGIPGIGVTEAF
>TRBV6-6|NA
ASRGMDREPYEQY
>TRBV7-3|NA
ASSFEGAGEQF
>TRBV4-1|NA
ASSQDPGIAGELF
>TRBV2|NA
ASSRTGGVTYNEQF
>TRBV11-3|NA
ASSLRGQGYEQY
>TRBV15|NA
ATSRGGTDTQY
>TRBV10-2|NA
ASCTLRLNNEQF
>TRBV7-3|NA
ASSPASSPGELF
>TRBV11-2|NA
ASSRTGIEAF